This TCR beta chain was observed in a study of blood T cells in healthy people across ages. Study-level background: The template switching approach captured approximately one barcoded beta molecule for every two T cells.

As to this clonotype: As yet, its antigen is unknown.

The CDR3 length is 14 residues. V lost 6 bases, J lost 0 bases, and 5 bases stayed unmatched. Next came a second PCR, run for about 7 to 12 cycles, which used a sample-barcoded 5' primer along with a J-beta primer mix. Each sample provided no less than 2.5 million CDR3-containing paired-end reads. One entry per CDR3 protein results from TCRdb running MiXCR on the 5' RACE reads. The sample holds 1 million or so distinct CDR3 sequences; 45% are singletons and the top ten take around 18%. Whole-study findings and limits: Aged donors had fewer naive CD4+ cells and lower diversity than long-lived donors. Shifts in expanded clonotypes may have been confounded by donor CMV status, which was unknown.

V usage is TRBV12-3 or TRBV12-4 and J usage is TRBJ2-7; 7 bases fit TRBD1. The source material was blood. The sequence was obtained from a woman aged 60-70 years in good health. CDR3 bases: TGTGCCAGCAGAACGGACAGGAACTCCTACGAGCAGTACTTC. Its protein product is CASRTDRNSYEQYF.